The next 30 T cell receptor beta chains were all read from a single sample in a study of T cell responses to AZD1222 COVID-19 vaccine. Some clones are missing from TCRdb's copy, which holds only in-frame ones; the method was immunoSEQ multiplex PCR. The data hold over 130,000 clones, with more than 70% observed a single time. The input for sequencing was peripheral blood, taken 28 days after the second AZD1222 dose. The receptors derive from an adult who received the AZD1222 COVID-19 vaccine.

This chain uses TRBV4-2 with TRBJ2-5, with 12 nucleotides matching TRBD2. Per germline, CDR1 LGHNA and CDR2 YNFKEQ. V lost 4 bases and J lost 2; bases outside the gene matches: 5. This CDR3 contains 16 residues. CDR3 in amino acids: CASSLATSGGQETQYF. The CDR3 coding sequence is TGTGCCAGCAGCCTAGCGACTAGCGGGGGACAAGAGACCCAGTACTTC.

The chain couples TRBV30 to TRBJ1-5, with a tentative D call TRBD1 (6 bases). CDR3 length equals 13 residues. Germline V CDR1 and CDR2: GTSNPN, SVGIG (reference sequence). Between the trimmed V and J ends, which lost 1 base and 8 bases, there was a span of 12 bases. For the CDR3, the DNA is TGTGCCTGGAGTGGCCAGGGGACGGAGCCCCAGCATTTT. It yields the protein CAWSGQGTEPQHF.

The J gene is TRBJ2-3, the V gene TRBV5-1, with D possibly being TRBD2 (5 bases). CDR1 is SGHRS and CDR2 is YFSETQ in the germline V gene. V was shortened by 1 base and J by 3 bases, with 9 bases between the two germline ends. CDR3 length: 14 residues. The CDR3 is CASSLSRTTDTQYF. For the CDR3, the DNA is TGCGCCAGCAGCTTGTCGCGGACTACAGATACGCAGTATTTT.

The rearrangement uses TRBV3-1 (or the pseudogene TRBV3-2) and TRBJ1-5; 7 bases align to TRBD1. Trimming removed 7 bases from V and 0 bases from J; junction bases left unmatched: 12. This CDR3 comprises 17 residues. Germline V gene data show CDR1 as LGHDT and CDR2 as YNNKEL (reference sequence). The CDR3 DNA reads TGTGCCAGCACCGGACCCCGGGACAGTTATAGCAATCAGCCCCAGCATTTT. This encodes CASTGPRDSYSNQPQHF.

As to this clone: Other DNA sequences in this sample translate to the same CDR3. The chain has TRBV7-3 and TRBJ2-5, with D perhaps being TRBD1 or TRBD2 (6 bases each). CDR3 length: 13 residues. In germline, CDR1 is SGHTA, CDR2 FQGTGA. V was trimmed by 2 bases and J by 4 bases, leaving 8 bases between them. The CDR3 spells CASSLGGGETQYF. CDR3 coding DNA: TGTGCCAGCAGCTTAGGAGGGGGAGAGACCCAGTACTTC.

The chain recombines TRBV2 with TRBJ2-1; 12 nucleotides match TRBD2. V lost 5 bases and J lost 6; bases outside the gene matches: 5. The CDR3 consists of 15 residues. Germline V gene sequence: CDR1 SNHLY, CDR2 FYNNEI. Written as DNA, the CDR3 is TGTGCCAGCAGTCCTAGCGGGGGGGCATTCAATGAGCAGTTCTTC. It specifies CASSPSGGAFNEQFF.

The gene calls are TRBV25-1 and TRBJ2-3; the D gene is possibly TRBD2 (7 bases). CDR3 size: 14 residues. Germline-derived CDR1 and CDR2 are MGHDK and SYGVNS. Trimming took 8 bases from V and 5 from J, leaving 17 bases between them. CDR3 region: CASAPGGGGDTQYF. The CDR3 DNA sequence: TGTGCCAGCGCCCCTGGGGGCGGGGGAGATACGCAGTATTTT.

The rearrangement uses TRBV2 and TRBJ2-4; 7 bases are a match to TRBD1. CDR1 is SNHLY and CDR2 is FYNNEI in the germline V gene. The V and J ends lost 4 bases and 7 bases, in that order; junction bases with no gene match: 7. The CDR3 covers 14 residues. CDR3 nucleotides: TGTGCCAGCAGTGGACAGGGCGGAGTGAACATTCAGTACTTC. As protein: CASSGQGGVNIQYF.

The chain combines TRBV5-6 with TRBJ2-1; 8 nucleotides match TRBD2. This CDR3 has 15 residues. Germline CDR1 and CDR2: SGHDT and YYEEEE. V shed 4 bases, J shed 1 base, and the junction held 4 bases outside the gene matches. CDR3 loop: CASSPLAGSYNEQFF. The CDR3, as DNA: TGTGCCAGCAGCCCCCTAGCGGGTTCCTACAATGAGCAGTTCTTC. Full variable domain (outside the CDR3, taken from reference TRBV5-6 and TRBJ2-1): DAGVTQSPTHLIKTRGQQVTLRCSPKSGHDTVSWYQQALGQGPQFIFQYYEEEERQRGNFPDRFSGHQFPNYSSELNVNALLLGDSALYLCASSPLAGSYNEQFFGPGTRLTVL.

This chain uses TRBV7-2 with TRBJ2-3; TRBD1 is a possible D gene (5 bases). The CDR3 runs to 14 residues. V was shortened by 1 base and J by 4 bases, with 9 bases between the two germline ends. Germline V gene sequence: CDR1 SGHTA, CDR2 FQGNSA. This chain's CDR3 is CASSLEGYPDTQYF. In DNA form, the CDR3 reads TGTGCCAGCAGCTTAGAGGGGTACCCAGATACGCAGTATTTT.

This clone has only one observation. The gene calls are TRBV10-1 and TRBJ2-3; a weak D match, TRBD2 (5 bases). Deletions cut 0 bases from V and 2 bases from J, with 9 bases between. CDR1 and CDR2 from the germline V gene are WNHNN and SYGVQD (reference sequence). This CDR3 has 15 amino acids. The DNA for the CDR3 is TGCGCCAGCAGTGAGTCGGTGGGAGTCACAGATACGCAGTATTTT. As protein: CASSESVGVTDTQYF.

This rearrangement joins TRBV4-2 to TRBJ1-5, with TRBD1 as a possible D gene (5 bases). The length of the CDR3 is 16 residues. V was shortened by 4 bases and J by 6 bases, with 19 bases between the two germline ends. Germline CDR1 is LGHNA and CDR2 is YNFKEQ. The CDR3 bases are TGTGCCAGCAGCCTGGAGGGAGGGGCGGATAGTCAGCCCCAGCATTTT. Translation: CASSLEGGADSQPQHF.

The V call is TRBV20-1, the J call TRBJ2-7, with unresolved D. Germline CDR1 reads DFQATT; CDR2 reads SNEGSKA (reference sequence). Trimming shortened V by 6 bases and J by 4 bases, and 10 bases separated the two germline ends. This CDR3 is built from 11 residues. CDR3 residues: CSATKKYEQYF. The DNA of the CDR3 is TGCAGTGCGACCAAAAAATACGAGCAGTACTTC.

The rearrangement joins TRBV29-1 to TRBJ2-3; D ambiguous. Germline values: CDR1 SQVTM, CDR2 ANQGSEA. The CDR3 is made up of 11 amino acids. The ends were cut back, 3 bases at V and 3 bases at J, with 4 bases in the middle. CDR3 in amino acids: CSVEETDTQYF. The CDR3 nucleotides are TGCAGCGTTGAGGAGACAGATACGCAGTATTTT.

This chain links TRBV7-2 with TRBJ1-5; D might be TRBD1 (5 bases). The CDR3 is 14 amino acids. V lost 6 bases and J 7 bases, leaving 16 bases between the germline ends. Germline CDR1 SGHTA, CDR2 FQGNSA. The CDR3 DNA follows: TGTGCCAGCAGTTATAAGGGAACAGGCCAGCCCCAGCATTTT. It specifies CASSYKGTGQPQHF.

The chain links TRBV4-2 to TRBJ2-4, with 7 bases lining up with TRBD2. The trim removed 1 base at V and 6 bases at J, leaving 9 bases unmatched. Germline values: CDR1 LGHNA, CDR2 YNFKEQ. This CDR3 spans 16 amino acids. Written as DNA, the CDR3 is TGTGCCAGCAGCCAAGTGGGGGGGGACGGAACAAACATTCAGTACTTC. Its protein is CASSQVGGDGTNIQYF.

The V and J genes are TRBV19 and TRBJ1-4; no clear D. V was shortened by 1 base and J by 5 bases, with 14 bases between the two germline ends. The CDR3 spans 16 residues. CDR1 is LNHDA and CDR2 is SQIVND in the germline V gene (reference sequence). CDR3 loop: CASSIGSGRLNEKLFF. The CDR3 region has the DNA TGTGCCAGTAGTATAGGTTCTGGGCGGCTAAATGAAAAACTGTTTTTT. The complete variable domain, with remaining parts taken from reference TRBV19 and TRBJ1-4, reads DGGITQSPKYLFRKEGQNVTLSCEQNLNHDAMYWYRQDPGQGLRLIYYSQIVNDFQKGDIAEGYSVSREKKESFPLTVTSAQKNPTAFYLCASSIGSGRLNEKLFFGSGTQLSVL.

This chain links TRBV10-3 with TRBJ2-7; D is possibly TRBD2 (5 bases). The CDR3 is 15 amino acids. Germline V gives CDR1 ENHRY, CDR2 SYGVKD. V lost 0 bases and J lost 1, with 10 bases in between. CDR3 in DNA: TGTGCCATCAGTGAGTCGACACGGGGATCCTACGAGCAGTACTTC. It is translated as CAISESTRGSYEQYF.

V usage is TRBV2 and J usage is TRBJ1-5; 9 bases map to TRBD1. The CDR3 totals 18 residues. Unmatched junction bases numbered 9, after V lost 2 bases and J lost 1 base. Germline V gene sequence: CDR1 SNHLY, CDR2 FYNNEI. CDR3 protein: CASSETGQGGRSNQPQHF. The CDR3 bases are TGTGCCAGCAGTGAAACGGGACAGGGAGGGAGAAGCAATCAGCCCCAGCATTTT.

The V gene is TRBV10-3, the J gene TRBJ2-2, with 9 bases fitting TRBD1. CDR3 length equals 15 residues. Germline V gives CDR1 ENHRY, CDR2 SYGVKD. With 10 bases clipped from V and 0 bases from J, the junction kept 6 bases outside the gene matches. DNA for the CDR3: TGTGCCAGCCTACAGGGGGCCGCGAACACCGGGGAGCTGTTTTTT. It encodes CASLQGAANTGELFF.

A single count supports this clone. The chain uses TRBV30 and TRBJ1-1, with unresolved D. CDR3 length: 13 residues. V gave up 0 bases and J gave up 0 bases, with 5 bases separating them. Germline values: CDR1 GTSNPN, CDR2 SVGIG (reference sequence). The CDR3 DNA sequence: TGTGCCTGGAGTGTACGTTTGAACACTGAAGCTTTCTTT. Translating it yields CAWSVRLNTEAFF.

The chain links TRBV7-2 to TRBJ1-3; 7 bases match TRBD1. The germline CDR1 and CDR2 sequences are SGHTA and FQGNSA. This CDR3 comprises 15 residues. V lost 4 bases to trimming and J lost 7 bases; unmatched junction nucleotides: 10. CDR3 in DNA: TGTGCCAGCAGCTCCCTTGGACAGGACCAGAACACCATATATTTT. This gives the protein CASSSLGQDQNTIYF.

The rearrangement joins TRBV27 to TRBJ1-1; D ambiguous. Trimming cost V 6 bases and J 4 bases, with 9 bases left between them. Germline-derived CDR1 and CDR2 are MNHEY and SMNVEV (reference sequence). The CDR3 sequence is 12 residues long. CDR3 residues: CASRGLGTEAFF. As DNA, the CDR3 is TGTGCCAGCAGGGGCCTCGGCACTGAAGCTTTCTTT.

V and J are TRBV2 and TRBJ2-1, with 9 nucleotides matching TRBD2. Per the germline V gene, CDR1 is SNHLY and CDR2 is FYNNEI. This CDR3 has 15 residues. The V segment lost 7 bases and the J segment 6 bases; nucleotides outside the gene matches: 10. CDR3 bases: TGTGCCAGCAACCTCCTTAGCGGGGGATTCAATGAGCAGTTCTTC. It codes for CASNLLSGGFNEQFF. The full variable domain, its missing parts supplied by reference TRBV2 and TRBJ2-1, is EPEVTQTPSHQVTQMGQEVILRCVPISNHLYFYWYRQILGQKVEFLVSFYNNEISEKSEIFDDQFSVERPDGSNFTLKIRSTKLEDSAMYFCASNLLSGGFNEQFFGPGTRLTVL.

The chain joins TRBV6-2 or TRBV6-3 to TRBJ2-7; 7 bases agree with TRBD1. The CDR3 is 15 amino acids. The germline CDR1 and CDR2 sequences are MNHEY and SVGEGT. The V and J ends lost 6 bases and 2 bases, in that order; junction bases with no gene match: 10. CDR3 DNA sequence: TGTGCCAGCAGCTTACCGCGTCAGGGGGCCTACGAGCAGTACTTC. Its protein product is CASSLPRQGAYEQYF.

This rearrangement joins TRBV19 to TRBJ1-5; D not resolved. The V end lost 5 bases, the J end lost 3 bases, and 11 bases lay between the germline ends. The CDR3 sequence is 14 residues long. The germline CDR1 and CDR2 sequences are LNHDA and SQIVND (reference sequence). The CDR3 protein is CASSAGQVNQPQHF. CDR3 nucleotides: TGTGCCAGTAGTGCCGGCCAGGTCAATCAGCCCCAGCATTTT.

Written as DNA, the CDR3 is TGTGCCAGCAGCTTGGATCCTGGGGGAAGACTAGCGGCCCAGTTCTTC. Protein sequence: CASSLDPGGRLAAQFF. The chain combines TRBV5-8 with TRBJ2-1; 9 nucleotides agree with TRBD2. Germline CDR1 reads SGHTS; CDR2 reads YDEGEE. The CDR3 spans 16 residues. The ends lost 0 bases at V and 13 bases at J; junction bases unmatched: 14. Full variable domain (outside the CDR3, taken from reference TRBV5-8 and TRBJ2-1): EAGVTQSPTHLIKTRGQQATLRCSPISGHTSVYWYQQALGLGLQFLLWYDEGEERNRGNFPPRFSGRQFPNYSSELNVNALELEDSALYLCASSLDPGGRLAAQFFGPGTRLTVL.

The V call is TRBV29-1, the J call TRBJ2-1; D not resolved. The V end was cut by 4 bases, the J end by 6 bases, with 7 bases between. CDR1 and CDR2 (germline): SQVTM, ANQGSEA. The CDR3 is made up of 11 amino acids. The CDR3 coding sequence is TGCAGCGTTGGGACCGTCAATGAGCAGTTCTTC. Translation gives CSVGTVNEQFF.

This chain uses TRBV11-3 with TRBJ1-2; no firm D call. This CDR3 has 12 residues. The germline V and J ends were trimmed by 0 bases and 8 bases, with 7 bases remaining between them. The germline V gene encodes CDR1 SGHNT and CDR2 YENEEA. The CDR3 sequence: CASSLDTRGYTF. CDR3 DNA sequence: TGTGCCAGCAGCTTAGACACTCGGGGCTACACCTTC.

The chain has TRBV7-3 and TRBJ1-1, with a weak D call TRBD1 (6 bases). This CDR3 has 13 residues. Per germline, CDR1 SGHTA and CDR2 FQGTGA. V was trimmed by 4 bases and J by 4 bases, leaving 10 bases between them. The CDR3 spells CASSSQGRTEAFF. CDR3 nucleotides: TGTGCCAGCAGCTCCCAGGGGCGCACTGAAGCTTTCTTT.